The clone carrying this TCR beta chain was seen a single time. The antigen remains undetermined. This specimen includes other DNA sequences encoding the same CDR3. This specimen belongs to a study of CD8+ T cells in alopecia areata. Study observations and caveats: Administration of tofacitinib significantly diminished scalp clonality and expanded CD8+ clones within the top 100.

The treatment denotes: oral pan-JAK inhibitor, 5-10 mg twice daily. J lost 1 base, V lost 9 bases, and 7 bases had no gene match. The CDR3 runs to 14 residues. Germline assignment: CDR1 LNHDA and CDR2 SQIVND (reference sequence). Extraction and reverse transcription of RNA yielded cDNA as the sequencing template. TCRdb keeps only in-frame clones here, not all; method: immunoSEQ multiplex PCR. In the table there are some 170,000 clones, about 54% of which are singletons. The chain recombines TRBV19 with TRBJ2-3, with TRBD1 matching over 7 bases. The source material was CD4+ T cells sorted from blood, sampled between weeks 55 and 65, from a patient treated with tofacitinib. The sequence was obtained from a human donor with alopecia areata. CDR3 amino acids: CASTTGVGTDTQYF. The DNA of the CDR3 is TGTGCCAGCACCACAGGGGTGGGCACAGATACGCAGTATTTT.